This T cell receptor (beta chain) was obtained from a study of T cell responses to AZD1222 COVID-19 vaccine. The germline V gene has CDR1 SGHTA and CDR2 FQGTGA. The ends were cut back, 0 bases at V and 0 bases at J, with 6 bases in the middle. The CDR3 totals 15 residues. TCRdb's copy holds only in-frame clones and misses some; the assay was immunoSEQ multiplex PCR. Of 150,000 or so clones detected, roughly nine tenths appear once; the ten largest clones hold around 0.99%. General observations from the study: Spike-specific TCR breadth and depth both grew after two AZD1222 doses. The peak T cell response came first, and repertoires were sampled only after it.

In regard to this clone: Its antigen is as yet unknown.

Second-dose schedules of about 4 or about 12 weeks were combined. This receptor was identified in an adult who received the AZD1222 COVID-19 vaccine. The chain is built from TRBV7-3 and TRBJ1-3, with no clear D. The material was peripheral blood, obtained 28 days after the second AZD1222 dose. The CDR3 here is CASSLTASSGNTIYF. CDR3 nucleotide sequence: TGTGCCAGCAGCTTAACTGCGAGCTCTGGAAACACCATATATTTT. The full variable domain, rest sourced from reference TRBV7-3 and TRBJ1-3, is GAGVSQTPSNKVTEKGKYVELRCDPISGHTALYWYRQSLGQGPEFLIYFQGTGAADDSGLPNDRFFAVRPEGSVSTLKIQRTERGDSAVYLCASSLTASSGNTIYFGEGSWLTVV.